The T cell receptor beta chain described here comes from a study of T-cell memory formation after mild COVID-19. TCRdb fed the 5' RACE reads into MiXCR, producing one record per CDR3 protein. The sample contains tens of thousands of distinct CDR3 sequences, 10% to 15% of which appear only once. This CDR3 contains 16 residues. The V gene's germline CDR1 is PRHDT and CDR2 FYEKMQ (reference sequence). V lost 1 base, J lost 0 bases, and 10 bases lay in between. This clonotype has more than one count but fewer than ten. Its antigen remains unknown. Study results and caveats: Detection of some responders pre-infection suggested pre-existing cross-reactive memory T cells participated. Among clones peaking at day 37 in the second wave, SARS-CoV-2 specificity remained unconfirmed. Contracting clones, day 15 to 85, had balanced CD4/CD8, and later expanders favored CD4+.

The sequence came from an adult woman who had mild COVID-19 (a few samples of this study predate the infection). Cell type and time point are not known. The sequenced sample consisted of PBMCs or a T cell subset sorted from them (not recorded which). The chain joins TRBV13 to TRBJ1-3; D unclear. The CDR3 DNA sequence: TGTGCCAGCAGCTTAGAGTCCCTGAGCTCTGGAAACACCATATATTTT. Translated: CASSLESLSSGNTIYF. Full variable domain (remainder filled in from reference TRBV13 and TRBJ1-3): AAGVIQSPRHLIKEKRETATLKCYPIPRHDTVYWYQQGPGQDPQFLISFYEKMQSDKGSIPDRFSAQQFSDYHSELNMSSLELGDSALYFCASSLESLSSGNTIYFGEGSWLTVV.